What follows are 9 T cell receptor beta chains derived from one specimen sequenced in a study of T-cell memory formation after mild COVID-19. Each CDR3 protein gets one entry after TCRdb re-called the 5' RACE reads with MiXCR. The sample lists fewer than 350,000 distinct CDR3 sequences; around 15% were seen once. The sequencing sample was made of PBMCs or a T cell subset sorted from them (not recorded which). The receptors were gathered from a man between 18 and 29 years old who had mild COVID-19 (a few samples of this study predate the infection). Cell type and time point are not known.

This CDR3 reads CAIRGPSYGYTF. CDR3 in DNA: TGTGCCATCAGGGGGCCGAGCTATGGCTACACCTTC. The chain uses TRBV10-3 and TRBJ1-2, with TRBD1 as a possible D gene (5 bases). This CDR3 is built from 12 residues. The germline V gene encodes CDR1 ENHRY and CDR2 SYGVKD. V dropped 6 bases and J dropped 4 bases, with 9 bases sitting between them.

The gene calls are TRBV7-8 and TRBJ2-3; 7 bases are a match to TRBD2. The CDR3 runs 14 residues. Germline CDR1 and CDR2: SGHVS and FQNEAQ. V lost 3 bases, J lost 4 bases, and 4 bases stayed unmatched. Here the CDR3 DNA reads TGTGCCAGCAGCTTTCGGGGGAGGGCAGATACGCAGTATTTT. Protein sequence: CASSFRGRADTQYF.

This clonotype was seen a few times. The rearrangement uses TRBV6-5 and TRBJ1-1; D perhaps matches TRBD1 (6 bases). This CDR3 is built from 17 residues. The germline V gene encodes CDR1 MNHEY and CDR2 SVGAGI. V shed 6 bases and J shed 2 bases, with 22 bases lying between them. CDR3 coding DNA: TGTGCCAGCAGCTCTCCTCATTACGGGGGCGTAAACACTGAAGCTTTCTTT. This gives the protein CASSSPHYGGVNTEAFF.

This clonotype was seen only a few times. The V gene is TRBV7-2, the J gene TRBJ2-4, with D possibly TRBD2 on 6 matching bases. CDR3 length: 14 residues. Germline V CDR1 and CDR2: SGHTA, FQGNSA. V was pared by 8 bases and J by 0 bases, with 11 bases between. The CDR3 loop reads CASGTGGAKNIQYF. The CDR3, as DNA: TGTGCCAGCGGGACCGGGGGAGCCAAAAACATTCAGTACTTC.

This clonotype was found a few times. The chain uses TRBV12-3 or TRBV12-4 and TRBJ2-1; TRBD2 matches at 8 bases. This CDR3 has 14 amino acids. The V segment lost 7 bases and the J segment 12 bases; nucleotides outside the gene matches: 14. The CDR3 sequence: CASTIGLASGRQFF. CDR3 DNA: TGTGCCAGCACCATAGGACTAGCCAGCGGTCGGCAGTTCTTC.

The chain recombines TRBV5-4 with TRBJ2-3; D tentatively reads TRBD1 or TRBD2 (5 bases each). V lost 4 bases to trimming and J lost 5 bases, with 20 bases between them. The CDR3 runs 16 residues. Germline CDR1 is SGHNT and CDR2 is YYREEE (reference sequence). The CDR3: CASSLGTTKAGDTQYF. CDR3 DNA: TGTGCCAGCAGCCTAGGGACGACAAAGGCCGGAGATACGCAGTATTTT.

The gene calls are TRBV7-2 and TRBJ1-6, with a tentative D call TRBD1 (5 bases). Deletions cut 4 bases from V and 7 bases from J, with 17 bases between. Germline V gene sequence: CDR1 SGHTA, CDR2 FQGNSA. The CDR3 loop spans 16 amino acids. The CDR3, as DNA: TGTGCCAGCAGCTCCCTTAACGTTCAGGGAAATTCACCCCTCCACTTT. Its translation: CASSSLNVQGNSPLHF.

In this sample, this clonotype turned up a few times. This chain links TRBV20-1 with TRBJ2-1; D is possibly TRBD1 or TRBD2 (5 bases each). The CDR3 extends over 11 amino acids. Looked up from germline, CDR1 is DFQATT and CDR2 is SNEGSKA (reference sequence). The V end was cut by 5 bases, the J end by 15 bases, with 17 bases between. CDR3 sequence reads: CSAQRGSSVFF. The CDR3 DNA sequence: TGCAGTGCTCAACGGGGCTCCTCGGTGTTCTTC.

This clonotype was recorded a few times. This chain links TRBV20-1 with TRBJ2-7; possible D gene TRBD2, 7 bases. The CDR3 is made up of 15 amino acids. CDR1 DFQATT and CDR2 SNEGSKA come from the germline V gene (reference sequence). V was clipped by 0 bases and J by 2 bases, with 14 bases between them. This CDR3 is CSARDSRGAPYEQYV. The CDR3 DNA is TGCAGTGCTAGAGATTCACGGGGGGCCCCCTACGAGCAGTACGTC.